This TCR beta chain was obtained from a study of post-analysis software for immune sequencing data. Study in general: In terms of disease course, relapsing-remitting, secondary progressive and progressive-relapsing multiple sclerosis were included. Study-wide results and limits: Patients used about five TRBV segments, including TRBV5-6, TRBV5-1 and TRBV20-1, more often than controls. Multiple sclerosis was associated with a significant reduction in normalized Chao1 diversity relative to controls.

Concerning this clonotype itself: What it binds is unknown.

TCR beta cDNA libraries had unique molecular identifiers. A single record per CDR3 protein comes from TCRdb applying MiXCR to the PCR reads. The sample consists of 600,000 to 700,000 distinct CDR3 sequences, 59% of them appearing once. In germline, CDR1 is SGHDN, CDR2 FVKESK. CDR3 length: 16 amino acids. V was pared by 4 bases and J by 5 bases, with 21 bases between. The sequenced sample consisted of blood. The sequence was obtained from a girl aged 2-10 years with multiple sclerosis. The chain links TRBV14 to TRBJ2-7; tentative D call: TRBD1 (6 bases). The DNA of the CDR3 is TGTGCCAGCAGCCCGAACCCACAGGGCTTTAGGGACGAGCAGTACTTC. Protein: CASSPNPQGFRDEQYF.